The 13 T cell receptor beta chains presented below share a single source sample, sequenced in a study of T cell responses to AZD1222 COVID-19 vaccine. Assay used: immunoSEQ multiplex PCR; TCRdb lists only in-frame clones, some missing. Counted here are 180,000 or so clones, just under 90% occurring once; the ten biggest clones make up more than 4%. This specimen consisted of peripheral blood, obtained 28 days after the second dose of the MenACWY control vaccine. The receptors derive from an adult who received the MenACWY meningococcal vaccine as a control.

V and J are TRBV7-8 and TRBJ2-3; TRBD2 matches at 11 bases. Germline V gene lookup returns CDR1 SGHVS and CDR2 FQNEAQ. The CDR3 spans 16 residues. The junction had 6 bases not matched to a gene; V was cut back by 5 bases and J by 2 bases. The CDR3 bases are TGTGCCAGCAGCCCCCAGACTAGCGGGAACACAGATACGCAGTATTTT. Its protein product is CASSPQTSGNTDTQYF.

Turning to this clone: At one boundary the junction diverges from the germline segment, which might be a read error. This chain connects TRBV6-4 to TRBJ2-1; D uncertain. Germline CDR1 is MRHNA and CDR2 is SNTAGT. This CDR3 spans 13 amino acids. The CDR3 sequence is CASGEVGRGEQFF. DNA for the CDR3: TGTGCCAGCGGTGAGGTAGGACGAGGTGAGCAGTTCTTC.

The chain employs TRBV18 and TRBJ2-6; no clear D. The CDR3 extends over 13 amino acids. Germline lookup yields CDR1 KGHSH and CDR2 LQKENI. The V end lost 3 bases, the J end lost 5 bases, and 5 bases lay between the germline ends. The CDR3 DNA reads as TGTGCCAGCTCACCCCCCCGGGCCAACGTCCTGACTTTC. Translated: CASSPPRANVLTF.

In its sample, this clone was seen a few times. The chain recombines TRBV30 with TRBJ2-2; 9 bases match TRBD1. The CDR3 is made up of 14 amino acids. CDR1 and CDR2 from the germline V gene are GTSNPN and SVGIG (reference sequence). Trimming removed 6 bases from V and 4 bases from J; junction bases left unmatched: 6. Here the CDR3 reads CACEPGQGTGELFF. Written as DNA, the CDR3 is TGTGCCTGTGAACCGGGACAGGGCACCGGGGAGCTGTTTTTT.

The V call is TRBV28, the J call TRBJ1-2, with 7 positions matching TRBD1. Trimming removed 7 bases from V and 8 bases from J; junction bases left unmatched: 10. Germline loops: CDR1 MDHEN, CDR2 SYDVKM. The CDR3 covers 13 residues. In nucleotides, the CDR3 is TGTGCCAGCATCGCCGGACAGGCGAGGGGCTACACCTTC. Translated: CASIAGQARGYTF.

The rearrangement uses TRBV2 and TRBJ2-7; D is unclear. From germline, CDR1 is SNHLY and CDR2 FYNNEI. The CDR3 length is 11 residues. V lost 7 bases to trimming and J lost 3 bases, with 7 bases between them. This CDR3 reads CASIRGYEQYF. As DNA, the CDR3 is TGTGCCAGCATCCGCGGCTACGAGCAGTACTTC.

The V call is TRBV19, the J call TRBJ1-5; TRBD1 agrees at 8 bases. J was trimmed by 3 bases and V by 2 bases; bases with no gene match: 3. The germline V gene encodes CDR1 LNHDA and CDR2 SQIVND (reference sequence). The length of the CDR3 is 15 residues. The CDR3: CASSIQGAVNQPQHF. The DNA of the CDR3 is TGTGCCAGTAGTATACAGGGGGCGGTCAATCAGCCCCAGCATTTT. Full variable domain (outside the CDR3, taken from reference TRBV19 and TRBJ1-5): DGGITQSPKYLFRKEGQNVTLSCEQNLNHDAMYWYRQDPGQGLRLIYYSQIVNDFQKGDIAEGYSVSREKKESFPLTVTSAQKNPTAFYLCASSIQGAVNQPQHFGDGTRLSIL.

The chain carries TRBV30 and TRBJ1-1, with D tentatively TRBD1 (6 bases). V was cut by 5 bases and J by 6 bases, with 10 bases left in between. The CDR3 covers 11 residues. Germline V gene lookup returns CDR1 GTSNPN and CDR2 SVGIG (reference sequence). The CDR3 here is CAWGGGAEAFF. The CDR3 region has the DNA TGTGCCTGGGGGGGCGGGGCTGAAGCTTTCTTT.

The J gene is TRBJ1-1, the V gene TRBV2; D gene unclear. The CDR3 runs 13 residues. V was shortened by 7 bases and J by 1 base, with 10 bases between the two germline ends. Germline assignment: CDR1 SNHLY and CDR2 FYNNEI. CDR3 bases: TGTGCCAGCACCCAAATGGGGAACACTGAAGCTTTCTTT. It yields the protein CASTQMGNTEAFF.

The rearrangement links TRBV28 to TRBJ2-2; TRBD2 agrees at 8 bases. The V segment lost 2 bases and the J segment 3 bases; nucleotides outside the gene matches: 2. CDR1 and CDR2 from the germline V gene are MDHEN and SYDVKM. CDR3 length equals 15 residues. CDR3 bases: TGTGCCAGCAGTTTACGGGGGGGGTACACCGGGGAGCTGTTTTTT. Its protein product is CASSLRGGYTGELFF.

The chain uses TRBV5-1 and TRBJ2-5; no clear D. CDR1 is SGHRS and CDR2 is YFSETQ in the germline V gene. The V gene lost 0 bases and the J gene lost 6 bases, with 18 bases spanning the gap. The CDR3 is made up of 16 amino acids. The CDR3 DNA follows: TGCGCCAGCAGCTTGGATGTGGGGTCTTATGGGCAGACCCAGTACTTC. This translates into CASSLDVGSYGQTQYF.

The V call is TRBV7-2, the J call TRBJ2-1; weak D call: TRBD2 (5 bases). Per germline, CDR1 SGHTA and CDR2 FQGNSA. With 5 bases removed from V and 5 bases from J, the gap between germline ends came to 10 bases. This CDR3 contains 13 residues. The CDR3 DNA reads TGTGCCAGCAGCCCCGGGATGAACAATGAGCAGTTCTTC. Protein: CASSPGMNNEQFF.

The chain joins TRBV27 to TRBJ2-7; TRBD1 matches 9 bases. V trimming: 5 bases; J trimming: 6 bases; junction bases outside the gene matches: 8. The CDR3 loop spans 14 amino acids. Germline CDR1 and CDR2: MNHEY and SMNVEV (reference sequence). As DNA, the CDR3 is TGTGCCAGCAGTCCCCAGGACAGGGGTAGCGAGCAGTACTTC. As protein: CASSPQDRGSEQYF.